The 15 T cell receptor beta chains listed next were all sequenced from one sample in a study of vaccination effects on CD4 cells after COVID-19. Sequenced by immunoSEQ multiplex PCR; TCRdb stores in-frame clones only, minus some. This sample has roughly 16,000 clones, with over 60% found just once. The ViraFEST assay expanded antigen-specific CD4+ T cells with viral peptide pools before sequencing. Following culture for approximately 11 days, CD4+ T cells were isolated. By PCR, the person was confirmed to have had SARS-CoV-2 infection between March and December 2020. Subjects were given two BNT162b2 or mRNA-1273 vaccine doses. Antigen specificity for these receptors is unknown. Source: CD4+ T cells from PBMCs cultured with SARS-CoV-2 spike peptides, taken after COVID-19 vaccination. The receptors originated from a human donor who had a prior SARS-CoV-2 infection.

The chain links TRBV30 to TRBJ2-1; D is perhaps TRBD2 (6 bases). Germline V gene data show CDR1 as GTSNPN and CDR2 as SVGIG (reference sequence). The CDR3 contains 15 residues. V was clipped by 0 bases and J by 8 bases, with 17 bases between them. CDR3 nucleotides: TGTGCCTGGAGTGTCTCCGAAGCGGGCTTGGATGAGCAGTTCTTC. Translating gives CAWSVSEAGLDEQFF. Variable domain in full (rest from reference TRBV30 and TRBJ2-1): SQTIHQWPATLVQPVGSPLSLECTVEGTSNPNLYWYRQAAGRGLQLLFYSVGIGQISSEVPQNLSASRPQDRQFILSSKKLLLSDSGFYLCAWSVSEAGLDEQFFGPGTRLTVL.

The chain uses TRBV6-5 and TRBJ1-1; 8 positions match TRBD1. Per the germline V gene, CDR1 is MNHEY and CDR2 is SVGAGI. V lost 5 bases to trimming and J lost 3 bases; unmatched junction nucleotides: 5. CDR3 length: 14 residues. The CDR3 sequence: CASSTQGAHTEAFF. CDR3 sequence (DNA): TGTGCCAGCAGTACCCAGGGGGCCCACACTGAAGCTTTCTTT.

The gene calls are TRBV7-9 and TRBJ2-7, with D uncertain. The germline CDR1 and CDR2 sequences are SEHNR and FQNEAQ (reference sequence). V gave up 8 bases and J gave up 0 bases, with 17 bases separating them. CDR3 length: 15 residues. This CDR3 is CASSSRPDRSYEQYF. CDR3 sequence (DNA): TGTGCCAGCTCTTCGCGACCCGACCGCTCCTACGAGCAGTACTTC.

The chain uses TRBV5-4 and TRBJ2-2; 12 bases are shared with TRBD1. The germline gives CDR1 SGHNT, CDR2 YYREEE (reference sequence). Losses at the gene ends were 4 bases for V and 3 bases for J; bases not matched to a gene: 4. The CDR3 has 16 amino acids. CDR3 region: CASSPGQGAYTGELFF. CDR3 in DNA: TGTGCCAGCAGCCCGGGACAGGGGGCTTACACCGGGGAGCTGTTTTTT.

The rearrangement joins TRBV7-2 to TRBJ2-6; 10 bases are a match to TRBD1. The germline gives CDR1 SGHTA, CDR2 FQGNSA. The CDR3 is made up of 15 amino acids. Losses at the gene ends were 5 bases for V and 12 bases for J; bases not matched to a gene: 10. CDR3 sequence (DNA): TGTGCCAGCAGCCCCCGGACAGGGGGGGTGAGCGTCCTGACTTTC. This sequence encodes CASSPRTGGVSVLTF. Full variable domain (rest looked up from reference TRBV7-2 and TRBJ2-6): GAGVSQSPSNKVTEKGKDVELRCDPISGHTALYWYRQSLGQGLEFLIYFQGNSAPDKSGLPSDRFSAERTGGSVSTLTIQRTQQEDSAVYLCASSPRTGGVSVLTFGAGSRLTVL.

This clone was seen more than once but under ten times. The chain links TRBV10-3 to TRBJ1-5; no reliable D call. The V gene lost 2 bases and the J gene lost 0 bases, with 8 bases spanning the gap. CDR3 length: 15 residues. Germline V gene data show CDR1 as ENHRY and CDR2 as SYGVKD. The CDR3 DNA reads TGTGCCATCAGTGAGGGCAGGTATAGCAATCAGCCCCAGCATTTT. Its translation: CAISEGRYSNQPQHF.

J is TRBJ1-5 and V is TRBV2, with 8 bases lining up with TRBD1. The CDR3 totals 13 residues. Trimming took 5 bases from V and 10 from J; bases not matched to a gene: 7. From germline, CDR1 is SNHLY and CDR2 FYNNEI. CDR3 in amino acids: CASSPGQGGPQHF. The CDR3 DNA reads TGTGCCAGCAGTCCTGGACAGGGAGGCCCCCAGCATTTT.

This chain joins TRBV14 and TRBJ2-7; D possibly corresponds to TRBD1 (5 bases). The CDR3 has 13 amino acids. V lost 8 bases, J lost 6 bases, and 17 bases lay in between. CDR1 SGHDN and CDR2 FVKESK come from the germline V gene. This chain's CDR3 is CASGNQDMREQYF. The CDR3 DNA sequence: TGTGCCAGCGGCAATCAGGACATGCGCGAGCAGTACTTC. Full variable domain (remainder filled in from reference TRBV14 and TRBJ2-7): EAGVTQFPSHSVIEKGQTVTLRCDPISGHDNLYWYRRVMGKEIKFLLHFVKESKQDESGMPNNRFLAERTGGTYSTLKVQPAELEDSGVYFCASGNQDMREQYFGPGTRLTVT.

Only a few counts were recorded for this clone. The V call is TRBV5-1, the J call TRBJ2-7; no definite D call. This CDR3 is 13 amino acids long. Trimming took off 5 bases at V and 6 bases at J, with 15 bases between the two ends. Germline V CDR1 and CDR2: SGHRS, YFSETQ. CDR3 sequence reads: CASRTMSTPEQYF. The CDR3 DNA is TGCGCCAGCAGGACAATGTCGACTCCCGAGCAGTACTTC.

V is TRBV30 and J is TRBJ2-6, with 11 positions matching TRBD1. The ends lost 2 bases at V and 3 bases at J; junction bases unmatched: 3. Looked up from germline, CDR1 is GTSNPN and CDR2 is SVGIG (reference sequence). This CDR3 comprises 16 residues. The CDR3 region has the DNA TGTGCCTGGAGTAGGACAGGGGGCTATGGGGCCAACGTCCTGACTTTC. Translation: CAWSRTGGYGANVLTF.

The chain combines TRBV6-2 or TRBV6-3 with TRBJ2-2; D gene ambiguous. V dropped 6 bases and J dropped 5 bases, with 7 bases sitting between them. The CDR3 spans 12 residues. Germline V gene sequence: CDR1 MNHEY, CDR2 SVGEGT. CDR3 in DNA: TGTGCCAGCAGCGATCGGACCGGGGAGCTGTTTTTT. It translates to CASSDRTGELFF.

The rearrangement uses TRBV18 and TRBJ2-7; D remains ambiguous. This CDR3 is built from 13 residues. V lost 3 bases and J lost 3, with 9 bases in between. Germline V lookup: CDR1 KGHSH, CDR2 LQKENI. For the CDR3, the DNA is TGTGCCAGCTCACCCAACTCGGGCTACGAGCAGTACTTC. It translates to CASSPNSGYEQYF.

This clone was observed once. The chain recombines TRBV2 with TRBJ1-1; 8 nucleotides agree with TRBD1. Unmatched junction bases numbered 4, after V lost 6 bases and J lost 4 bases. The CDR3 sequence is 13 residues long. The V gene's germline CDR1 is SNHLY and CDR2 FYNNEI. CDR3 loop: CASSFTGGTEAFF. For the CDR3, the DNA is TGTGCCAGCAGCTTCACAGGGGGCACTGAAGCTTTCTTT.

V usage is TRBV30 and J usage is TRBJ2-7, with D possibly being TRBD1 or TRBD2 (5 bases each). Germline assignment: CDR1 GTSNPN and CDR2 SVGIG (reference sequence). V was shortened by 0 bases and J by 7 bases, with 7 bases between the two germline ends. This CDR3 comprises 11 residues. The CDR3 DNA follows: TGTGCCTGGAGTGTTTGGGGGGAGCAGTACTTC. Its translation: CAWSVWGEQYF.

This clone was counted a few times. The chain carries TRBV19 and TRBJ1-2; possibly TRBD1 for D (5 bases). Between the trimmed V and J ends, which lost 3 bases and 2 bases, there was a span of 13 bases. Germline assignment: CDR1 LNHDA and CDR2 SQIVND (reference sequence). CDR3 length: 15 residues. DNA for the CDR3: TGTGCCAGTAGTATCGTACAGGCTCGGAACTATGGCTACACCTTC. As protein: CASSIVQARNYGYTF.